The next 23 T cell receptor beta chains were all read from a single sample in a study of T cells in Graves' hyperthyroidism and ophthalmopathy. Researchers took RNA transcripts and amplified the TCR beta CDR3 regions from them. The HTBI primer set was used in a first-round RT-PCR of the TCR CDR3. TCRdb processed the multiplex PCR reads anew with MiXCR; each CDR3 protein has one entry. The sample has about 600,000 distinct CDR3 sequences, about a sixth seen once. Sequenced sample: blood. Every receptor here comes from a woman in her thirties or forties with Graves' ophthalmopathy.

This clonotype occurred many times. The CDR3 loop is CASSFGTGGEQYF. Here the CDR3 DNA reads TGTGCCAGCAGTTTCGGGACAGGGGGCGAGCAGTACTTC. The chain uses TRBV27 and TRBJ2-7; 11 bases agree with TRBD1. With V trimmed by 3 bases and J by 6 bases, 1 base remained unmatched. CDR3 length: 13 amino acids. In germline, CDR1 is MNHEY, CDR2 SMNVEV (reference sequence).

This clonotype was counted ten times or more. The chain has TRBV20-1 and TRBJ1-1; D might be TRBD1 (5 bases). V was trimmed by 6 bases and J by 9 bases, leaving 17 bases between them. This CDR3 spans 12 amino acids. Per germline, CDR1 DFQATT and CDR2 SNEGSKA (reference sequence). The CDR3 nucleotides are TGCAGTGCGCTGGCGGGGGAGGTTCAAGCTTTCTTT. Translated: CSALAGEVQAFF.

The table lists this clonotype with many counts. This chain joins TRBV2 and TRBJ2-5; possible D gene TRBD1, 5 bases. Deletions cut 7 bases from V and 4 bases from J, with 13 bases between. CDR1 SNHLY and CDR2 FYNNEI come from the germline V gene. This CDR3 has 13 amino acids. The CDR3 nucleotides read TGTGCCAGCAAAGGTGGGGCCGGAGAGACCCAGTACTTC. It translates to CASKGGAGETQYF.

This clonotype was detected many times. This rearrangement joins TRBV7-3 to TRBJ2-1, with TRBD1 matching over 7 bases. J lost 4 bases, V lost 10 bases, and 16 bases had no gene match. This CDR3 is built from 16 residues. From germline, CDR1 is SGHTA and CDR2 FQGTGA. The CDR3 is CATNLRGGSRYNEQFF. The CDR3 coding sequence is TGTGCCACCAACCTCCGAGGGGGCTCGCGATACAATGAGCAGTTCTTC.

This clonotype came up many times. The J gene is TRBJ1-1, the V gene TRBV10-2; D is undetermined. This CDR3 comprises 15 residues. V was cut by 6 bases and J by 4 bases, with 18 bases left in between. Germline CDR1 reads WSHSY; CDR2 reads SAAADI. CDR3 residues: CASSRPTVLGTEAFF. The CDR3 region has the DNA TGCGCCAGCAGCCGTCCGACCGTGCTAGGCACTGAAGCTTTCTTT.

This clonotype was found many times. Here the CDR3 DNA reads TGCAGTGCCCACTCGACTCGGGACAGGGTTTTTGAGCAGTACTTC. This encodes CSAHSTRDRVFEQYF. The chain uses TRBV20-1 and TRBJ2-7; 9 nucleotides match TRBD1. This CDR3 has 15 residues. From germline, CDR1 is DFQATT and CDR2 SNEGSKA (reference sequence). V shed 6 bases and J 7 bases; nucleotides not matched to a gene: 16.

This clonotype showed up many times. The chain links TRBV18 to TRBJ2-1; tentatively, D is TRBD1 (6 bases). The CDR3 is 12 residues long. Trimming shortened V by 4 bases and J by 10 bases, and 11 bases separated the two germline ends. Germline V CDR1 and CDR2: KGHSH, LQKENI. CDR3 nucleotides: TGTGCCAGCTCACATTACAGGGAAGAGCAGTTCTTC. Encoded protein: CASSHYREEQFF.

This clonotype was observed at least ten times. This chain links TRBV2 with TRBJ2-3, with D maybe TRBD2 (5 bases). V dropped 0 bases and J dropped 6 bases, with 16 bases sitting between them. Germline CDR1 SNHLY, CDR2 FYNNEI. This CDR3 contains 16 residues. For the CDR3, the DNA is TGTGCCAGCAGTGAAGCGGCGGGCAGATCCTGGGATACGCAGTATTTT. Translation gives CASSEAAGRSWDTQYF.

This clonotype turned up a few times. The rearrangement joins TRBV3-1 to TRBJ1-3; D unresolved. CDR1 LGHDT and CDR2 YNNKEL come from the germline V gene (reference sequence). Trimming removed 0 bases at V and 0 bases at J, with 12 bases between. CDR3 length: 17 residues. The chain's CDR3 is CASSQEEPYFSGNTIYF. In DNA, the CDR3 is TGTGCCAGCAGCCAAGAGGAGCCATACTTCTCTGGAAACACCATATATTTT.

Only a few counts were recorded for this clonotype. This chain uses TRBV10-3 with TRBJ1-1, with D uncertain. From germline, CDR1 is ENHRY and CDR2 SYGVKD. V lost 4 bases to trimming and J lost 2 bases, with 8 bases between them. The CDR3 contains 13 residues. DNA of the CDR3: TGTGCCATCAGTGCCACGGATAACACTGAAGCTTTCTTT. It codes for CAISATDNTEAFF.

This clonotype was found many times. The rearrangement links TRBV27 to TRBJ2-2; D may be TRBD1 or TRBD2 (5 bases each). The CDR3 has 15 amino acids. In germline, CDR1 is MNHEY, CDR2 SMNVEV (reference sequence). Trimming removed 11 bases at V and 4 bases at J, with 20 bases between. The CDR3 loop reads CASYTRQTLTGELFF. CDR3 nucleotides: TGTGCCTCCTATACTAGACAGACCCTCACCGGGGAGCTGTTTTTT.

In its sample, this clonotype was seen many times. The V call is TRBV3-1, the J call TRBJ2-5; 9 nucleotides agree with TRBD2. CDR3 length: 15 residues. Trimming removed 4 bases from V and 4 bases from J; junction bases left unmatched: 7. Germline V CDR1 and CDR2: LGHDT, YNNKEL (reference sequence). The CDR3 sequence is CASSPSGRRGETQYF. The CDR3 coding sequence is TGTGCCAGCAGCCCAAGCGGGAGGAGAGGAGAGACCCAGTACTTC.

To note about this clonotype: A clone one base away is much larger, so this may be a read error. The CDR3 bases are TGTGCCAGCAGTTTATACCAGGGCCTTCACGAGCAGTACTTC. Its translation: CASSLYQGLHEQYF. V and J are TRBV12-3 or TRBV12-4 and TRBJ2-7; possible D gene TRBD1, 5 bases. The CDR3 length is 14 residues. V dropped 2 bases and J dropped 5 bases, with 13 bases sitting between them.

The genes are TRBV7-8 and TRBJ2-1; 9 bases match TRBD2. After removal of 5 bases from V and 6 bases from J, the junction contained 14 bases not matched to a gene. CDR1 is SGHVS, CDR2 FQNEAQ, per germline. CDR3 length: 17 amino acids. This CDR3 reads CASSQPTGTSLRNEQFF. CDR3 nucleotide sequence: TGTGCCAGCAGCCAGCCGACCGGGACTAGCCTCCGCAATGAGCAGTTCTTC.

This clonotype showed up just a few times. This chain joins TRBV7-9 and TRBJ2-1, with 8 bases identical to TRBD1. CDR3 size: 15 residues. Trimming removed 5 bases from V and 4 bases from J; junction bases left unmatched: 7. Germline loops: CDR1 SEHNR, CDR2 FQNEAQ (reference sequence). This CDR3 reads CASSLRGTGYNEQFF. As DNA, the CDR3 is TGTGCCAGCAGCCTCCGTGGGACAGGATACAATGAGCAGTTCTTC.

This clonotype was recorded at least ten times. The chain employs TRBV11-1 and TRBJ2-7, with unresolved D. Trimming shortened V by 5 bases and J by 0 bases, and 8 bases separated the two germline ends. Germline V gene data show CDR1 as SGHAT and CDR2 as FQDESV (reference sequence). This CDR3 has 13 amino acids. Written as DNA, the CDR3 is TGTGCCAGCAGCCCAGATACCTCCTACGAGCAGTACTTC. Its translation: CASSPDTSYEQYF.

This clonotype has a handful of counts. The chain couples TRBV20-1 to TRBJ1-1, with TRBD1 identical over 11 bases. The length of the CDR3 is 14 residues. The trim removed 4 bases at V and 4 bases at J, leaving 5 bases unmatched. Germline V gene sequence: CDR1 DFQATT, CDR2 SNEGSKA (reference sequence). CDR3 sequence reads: CSAKPGTGGTEAFF. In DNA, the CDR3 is TGCAGTGCTAAACCCGGGACAGGGGGCACTGAAGCTTTCTTT.

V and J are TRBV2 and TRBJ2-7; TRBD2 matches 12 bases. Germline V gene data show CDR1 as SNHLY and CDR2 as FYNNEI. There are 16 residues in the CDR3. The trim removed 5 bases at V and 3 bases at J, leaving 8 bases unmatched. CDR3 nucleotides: TGTGCCAGCAGTACCCCATCGACTAGCGGGGGCTACGAGCAGTACTTC. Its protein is CASSTPSTSGGYEQYF.

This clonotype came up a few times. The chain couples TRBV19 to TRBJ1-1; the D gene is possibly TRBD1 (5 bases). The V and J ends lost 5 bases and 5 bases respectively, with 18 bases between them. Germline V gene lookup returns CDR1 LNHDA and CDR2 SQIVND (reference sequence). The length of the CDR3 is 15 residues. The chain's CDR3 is CASSAPLSGGTEAFF. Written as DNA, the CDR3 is TGTGCCAGTAGTGCCCCGCTATCCGGGGGAACTGAAGCTTTCTTT.

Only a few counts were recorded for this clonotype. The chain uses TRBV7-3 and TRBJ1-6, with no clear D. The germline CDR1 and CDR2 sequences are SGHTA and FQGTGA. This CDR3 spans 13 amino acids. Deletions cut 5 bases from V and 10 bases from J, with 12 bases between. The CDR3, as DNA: TGTGCCAGCAGCCACGGTGGGAACTCACCCCTCCACTTT. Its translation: CASSHGGNSPLHF.

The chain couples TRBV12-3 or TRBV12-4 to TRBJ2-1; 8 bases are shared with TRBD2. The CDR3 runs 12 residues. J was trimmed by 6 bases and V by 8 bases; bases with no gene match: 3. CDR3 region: CASGGTSNEQFF. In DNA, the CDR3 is TGTGCCAGCGGAGGGACTAGCAATGAGCAGTTCTTC.

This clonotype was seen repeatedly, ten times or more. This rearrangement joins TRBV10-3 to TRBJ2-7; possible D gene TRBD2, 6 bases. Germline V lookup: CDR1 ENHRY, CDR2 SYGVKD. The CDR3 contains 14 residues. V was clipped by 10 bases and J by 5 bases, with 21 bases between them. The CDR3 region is CATREDGVMDEQYF. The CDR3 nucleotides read TGTGCCACCAGGGAGGATGGCGTTATGGACGAGCAGTACTTC.

Here the CDR3 reads CASKKDISNQPQHF. The CDR3 DNA follows: TGTGCCAGCAAGAAGGACATTAGCAATCAGCCCCAGCATTTT. The chain is built from TRBV2 and TRBJ1-5, with D possibly matching TRBD1 (5 bases). The CDR3 consists of 14 residues. Trimming stripped 7 bases from V and 0 bases from J, with 10 bases between. The germline V gene has CDR1 SNHLY and CDR2 FYNNEI. Combining the CDR3 with reference TRBV2 and TRBJ1-5 gives the whole variable domain EPEVTQTPSHQVTQMGQEVILRCVPISNHLYFYWYRQILGQKVEFLVSFYNNEISEKSEIFDDQFSVERPDGSNFTLKIRSTKLEDSAMYFCASKKDISNQPQHFGDGTRLSIL.